This T cell receptor beta chain was sequenced in a study of ipilimumab plus nivolumab after autologous stem cell transplantation. Study as a whole: Typical patient got 5 ipilimumab doses and about eight nivolumab doses (median).

The CDR3 has 13 residues. The germline V and J ends were trimmed by 8 bases and 1 base, with 12 bases remaining between them. Looked up from germline, CDR1 is MNHEY and CDR2 is SVGAGI. Starting 14 to 28 days after autologous transplant, ipilimumab 1 mg/kg was given. The table came from immunoSEQ multiplex PCR; TCRdb's copy has only in-frame clones and leaves some out. The table has just over 40,000 clones, 80% to 95% seen once; the top ten hold roughly 0.9%. The V and J genes are TRBV6-5 and TRBJ2-7; D remains ambiguous. Source: PBMCs, taken in a trial of ipilimumab plus nivolumab as post-transplant consolidation. This receptor was taken from a male donor with multiple myeloma. The CDR3 is CASRAEQSYEQYF. As DNA, the CDR3 is TGTGCCAGCCGGGCTGAACAGTCCTACGAGCAGTACTTC.